The clone carrying this T cell receptor beta chain showed up many times. Its antigen is not known. The time point here: pre-sensitization, week 0. Stated treatment: therapeutic diphenylcyclopropenone sensitization with weekly scalp DPC. Patches went on only after blood had been drawn each time. Sequencing started from total RNA isolated from unfractionated whole blood. This entry is derived from a study of human T cells and chemical hapten exposure. Overall study context: The cohort included alopecia areata under or over 50% scalp, totalis and universalis. Regarding the study as a whole: DPC sensitization did not alter TCRs above 1 in 1000 frequency.

One entry per CDR3 protein results from TCRdb running MiXCR on the RACE reads. Of tens of thousands of distinct CDR3 sequences in the sample, 6.5% to 8.5% are singletons; the top ten hold approximately 1.6%. The CDR3 contains 15 residues. Deletions cut 6 bases from V and 0 bases from J, with 13 bases between. The V gene's germline CDR1 is MNHEY and CDR2 SVGEGT. The material sequenced was whole blood, taken in connection with sensitization to the hapten diphenylcyclopropenone (DPC). V usage is TRBV6-2 or TRBV6-3 and J usage is TRBJ2-3, with a weak D call TRBD2 (6 bases). The sequence came from a woman under 40 with alopecia areata. Some clones in this sample may be carry-over from other donors' samples. Here the CDR3 reads CASRLFAGSTDTQYF. The CDR3 DNA sequence: TGTGCCAGCAGGCTCTTTGCGGGGAGCACAGATACGCAGTATTTT.